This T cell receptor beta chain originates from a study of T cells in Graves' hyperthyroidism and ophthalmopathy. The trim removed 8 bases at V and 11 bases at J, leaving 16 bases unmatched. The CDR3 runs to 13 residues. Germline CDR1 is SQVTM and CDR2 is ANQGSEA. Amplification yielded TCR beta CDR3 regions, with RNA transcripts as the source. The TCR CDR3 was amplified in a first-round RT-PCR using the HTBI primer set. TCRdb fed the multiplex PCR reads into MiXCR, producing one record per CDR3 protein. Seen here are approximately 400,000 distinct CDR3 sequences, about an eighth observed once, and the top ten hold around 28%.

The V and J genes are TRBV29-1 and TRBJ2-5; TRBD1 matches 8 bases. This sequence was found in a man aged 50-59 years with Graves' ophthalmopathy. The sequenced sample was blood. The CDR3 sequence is CSPKDRERSPQYF. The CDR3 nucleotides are TGCAGCCCAAAGGACAGGGAACGGTCACCACAGTACTTC. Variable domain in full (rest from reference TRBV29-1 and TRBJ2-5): SAVISQKPSRDICQRGTSLTIQCQVDSQVTMMFWYRQQPGQSLTLIATANQGSEATYESGFVIDKFPISRPNLTFSTLTVSNMSPEDSSIYLCSPKDRERSPQYFGPGTRLLVL.